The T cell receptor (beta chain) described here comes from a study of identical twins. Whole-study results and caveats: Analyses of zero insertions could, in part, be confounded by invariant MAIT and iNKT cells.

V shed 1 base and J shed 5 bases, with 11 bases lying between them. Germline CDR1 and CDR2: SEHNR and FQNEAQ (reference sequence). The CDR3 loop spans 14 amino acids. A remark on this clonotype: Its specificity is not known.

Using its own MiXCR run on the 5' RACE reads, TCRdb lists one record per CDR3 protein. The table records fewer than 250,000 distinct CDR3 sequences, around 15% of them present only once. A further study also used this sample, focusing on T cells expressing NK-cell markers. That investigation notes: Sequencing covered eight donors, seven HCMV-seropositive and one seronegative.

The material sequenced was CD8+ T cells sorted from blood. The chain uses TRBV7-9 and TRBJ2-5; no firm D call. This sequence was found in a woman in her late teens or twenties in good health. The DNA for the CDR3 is TGTGCCAGCAGCTTAGGGGATCCGAGGGAGACCCAGTACTTC. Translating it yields CASSLGDPRETQYF.